These 25 T cell receptor beta chains were sequenced from one sample in a study of blood T cells in healthy people across ages. Together with a sample-barcoded 5' primer, a J-beta primer mix was included in a second PCR lasting roughly 6 to 12 cycles. MiXCR, run by TCRdb on the 5' RACE reads, gives a single entry per CDR3 protein. The data show 870,000 or so distinct CDR3 sequences, about 28% seen once. Sequenced: blood. The receptors shown here come from a woman of 80 years or more in good health.

This clonotype has ten or more counts. V and J are TRBV12-3 or TRBV12-4 and TRBJ2-1; the match to TRBD2 covers 9 bases. The CDR3 has 14 amino acids. J gave up 4 bases and V 7 bases, and 5 bases lay outside the gene matches. The chain's CDR3 is CASTLSGRYNEQFF. As DNA, the CDR3 is TGTGCCAGCACCTTGAGCGGGAGGTACAATGAGCAGTTCTTC.

The V and J genes are TRBV11-2 and TRBJ2-1; D possibly corresponds to TRBD1 (7 bases). The CDR3 spans 17 residues. Germline CDR1 SGHAT, CDR2 FQNNGV. V was trimmed by 5 bases and J by 7 bases, leaving 24 bases between them. DNA of the CDR3: TGTGCCAGCAGCCAGGGAGGTCAGGGGGTTAAGAGAAATGAGCAGTTCTTC. As protein: CASSQGGQGVKRNEQFF.

The chain is built from TRBV20-1 and TRBJ2-5; 11 nucleotides agree with TRBD2. Germline V gene lookup returns CDR1 DFQATT and CDR2 SNEGSKA (reference sequence). J lost 1 base, V lost 2 bases, and 6 bases had no gene match. The CDR3 totals 16 residues. CDR3 in amino acids: CSARPPSGGIQETQYF. Written as DNA, the CDR3 is TGCAGTGCTAGACCTCCTAGCGGGGGGATCCAAGAGACCCAGTACTTC.

This clonotype was seen a few times. The V call is TRBV24-1, the J call TRBJ1-4, with D tentatively TRBD1 (6 bases). The V gene lost 4 bases and the J gene lost 8 bases, with 13 bases spanning the gap. Per germline, CDR1 KGHDR and CDR2 SFDVKD. This CDR3 comprises 14 residues. The CDR3 DNA follows: TGTGCCACCAGTGACGGAGGGGGTGGCGAAAAACTGTTTTTT. This encodes CATSDGGGGEKLFF.

This clonotype was seen ten or more times. V usage is TRBV25-1 and J usage is TRBJ2-5, with a possible D match to TRBD2 (5 bases). This CDR3 has 14 amino acids. Trimming pared 5 bases from V and 2 bases from J, leaving 12 bases between. The germline CDR1 and CDR2 sequences are MGHDK and SYGVNS. The CDR3 is CASSPHGGQETQYF. As DNA, the CDR3 is TGTGCCAGCAGTCCCCACGGAGGACAAGAGACCCAGTACTTC.

J is TRBJ2-2 and V is TRBV4-3, with 11 bases that match TRBD2. The CDR3 totals 19 residues. The ends lost 1 base at V and 3 bases at J; junction bases unmatched: 10. Germline CDR1 reads LGHNA; CDR2 reads YSLEER. CDR3 protein: CASSQGRVAGGSYTGELFF. For the CDR3, the DNA is TGCGCCAGCAGCCAAGGTCGAGTAGCGGGGGGGAGTTACACCGGGGAGCTGTTTTTT.

The sample holds many counts of this clonotype. The chain recombines TRBV7-2 with TRBJ2-7; D is uncertain. CDR1 is SGHTA and CDR2 is FQGNSA in the germline V gene. CDR3 length: 14 amino acids. V was trimmed by 4 bases and J by 4 bases, leaving 14 bases between them. The CDR3 region has the DNA TGTGCCAGCAGCTATGGACGCCAGGATTACGAGCAGTACTTC. It specifies CASSYGRQDYEQYF.

This clonotype has just a few counts. The chain recombines TRBV30 with TRBJ1-2, with 8 bases identical to TRBD1. The J segment lost 4 bases and the V segment lost 4 bases, leaving 8 bases of the junction unmatched. The CDR3 is made up of 14 amino acids. Germline V gene data show CDR1 as GTSNPN and CDR2 as SVGIG (reference sequence). CDR3 residues: CAWIRQGFAYGYTF. The CDR3, as DNA: TGTGCCTGGATCCGACAGGGGTTTGCCTATGGCTACACCTTC.

This chain links TRBV4-3 with TRBJ2-2; weak D call: TRBD2 (5 bases). The CDR3 extends over 16 amino acids. Germline CDR1 LGHNA, CDR2 YSLEER. Trimming took off 0 bases at V and 5 bases at J, with 13 bases between the two ends. CDR3 in amino acids: CASSQDRTLRTGELFF. In DNA form, the CDR3 reads TGCGCCAGCAGCCAAGACCGGACTCTGAGGACCGGGGAGCTGTTTTTT.

The gene calls are TRBV12-5 and TRBJ2-5, with D perhaps being TRBD1 or TRBD2 (5 bases each). In germline, CDR1 is LGHNT, CDR2 FRNRAP. The V and J ends lost 5 bases and 0 bases respectively, with 7 bases between them. There are 13 residues in the CDR3. The CDR3 loop reads CASGGTDQETQYF. The CDR3 bases are TGTGCTAGTGGTGGGACGGACCAAGAGACCCAGTACTTC.

The chain recombines TRBV27 with TRBJ2-3, with 14 nucleotides matching TRBD2. V was pared by 6 bases and J by 2 bases, with 10 bases of the junction left unmatched. The V gene's germline CDR1 is MNHEY and CDR2 SMNVEV (reference sequence). The length of the CDR3 is 18 residues. CDR3 DNA sequence: TGTGCCAGCAGCTCCCCGGGACTAGCGGGGGAAAACACAGATACGCAGTATTTT. Translation: CASSSPGLAGENTDTQYF.

This chain uses TRBV14 with TRBJ1-4; tentatively, D is TRBD1 (5 bases). Trimming removed 3 bases at V and 3 bases at J, with 11 bases between. This CDR3 is built from 15 residues. Germline V lookup: CDR1 SGHDN, CDR2 FVKESK. DNA for the CDR3: TGTGCCAGCAGCCAGATTCAGGGATCTAATGAAAAACTGTTTTTT. Its protein is CASSQIQGSNEKLFF.

At least ten counts were recorded for this clonotype. The chain employs TRBV5-1 and TRBJ2-1, with TRBD2 identical over 12 bases. CDR1 is SGHRS, CDR2 YFSETQ, per germline. The CDR3 totals 17 residues. V was clipped by 0 bases and J by 4 bases; unmatched bases: 5. CDR3 sequence (DNA): TGCGCCAGCAGCTTGGTCAGGACTAGCGGGGCTTACAATGAGCAGTTCTTC. Translated: CASSLVRTSGAYNEQFF.

This clonotype was detected a few times. This chain connects TRBV7-2 to TRBJ1-2; no clear D. Trimming took 0 bases from V and 7 from J, leaving 15 bases between them. CDR3 size: 15 residues. From germline, CDR1 is SGHTA and CDR2 FQGNSA. The CDR3: CASSLAPRAHCGYTF. The CDR3 DNA is TGTGCCAGCAGCTTAGCGCCCCGAGCGCACTGTGGCTACACCTTC.

A note on this clonotype: A clone one base away is much larger, so this may be a read error. The genes are TRBV20-1 and TRBJ2-3; D is undetermined. The CDR3 length is 12 residues. With 6 bases removed from V and 8 bases from J, the gap between germline ends came to 15 bases. The germline CDR1 and CDR2 sequences are DFQATT and SNEGSKA (reference sequence). CDR3 sequence (DNA): TGCAGTGCCCCCCTCACGGTAAGTACGCAGTATTTT. This gives the protein CSAPLTVSTQYF.

This chain links TRBV11-2 with TRBJ2-5; the match to TRBD2 covers 13 bases. V lost 1 base to trimming and J lost 11 bases; unmatched junction nucleotides: 10. The CDR3 loop spans 16 amino acids. The V gene's germline CDR1 is SGHAT and CDR2 FQNNGV. The CDR3 region is CASSLGLAGGLNQQYF. The CDR3 DNA sequence: TGTGCCAGCAGCTTAGGACTAGCGGGGGGCCTCAATCAGCAGTACTTC.

This clonotype was observed a handful of times. The CDR3, as DNA: TGTGCCAGCAGCCAAGTCACAGGGGCGGGCAATCAGCCCCAGCATTTT. Translated, it gives CASSQVTGAGNQPQHF. The gene calls are TRBV4-2 and TRBJ1-5; 7 bases are a match to TRBD1. V was clipped by 1 base and J by 2 bases; unmatched bases: 5. In germline, CDR1 is LGHNA, CDR2 YNFKEQ. The CDR3 has 16 residues.

The chain joins TRBV29-1 to TRBJ1-2; D is unresolved. Germline lookup yields CDR1 SQVTM and CDR2 ANQGSEA. The CDR3 contains 11 residues. V dropped 6 bases and J dropped 8 bases, with 13 bases sitting between them. The CDR3 protein is CSVDDISGYTF. CDR3 DNA sequence: TGCAGCGTGGATGACATTTCCGGCTACACCTTC.

The chain joins TRBV20-1 to TRBJ2-7, with 9 nucleotides matching TRBD2. Germline CDR1 and CDR2: DFQATT and SNEGSKA (reference sequence). The ends lost 3 bases at V and 7 bases at J; junction bases unmatched: 10. This CDR3 has 14 amino acids. The chain's CDR3 is CSASSRRGGGEQYF. CDR3 sequence (DNA): TGCAGTGCTAGCTCCCGGCGGGGGGGTGGTGAGCAGTACTTC.

The table lists this clonotype with many counts. The rearrangement links TRBV7-2 to TRBJ2-7; 10 bases align to TRBD1. Germline CDR1 is SGHTA and CDR2 is FQGNSA. This CDR3 has 15 amino acids. The V and J ends lost 5 bases and 4 bases, in that order; junction bases with no gene match: 8. The CDR3 bases are TGTGCCAGCAGCCCTGACAGGGGGCGCATGTACGAGCAGTACTTC. Protein product: CASSPDRGRMYEQYF.

This clonotype was seen at least ten times. The J gene is TRBJ2-5, the V gene TRBV5-1, with D possibly TRBD2 on 6 matching bases. Trimming removed 2 bases at V and 2 bases at J, with 19 bases between. The CDR3 totals 17 residues. Germline lookup yields CDR1 SGHRS and CDR2 YFSETQ. In DNA form, the CDR3 reads TGCGCCAGCAGCTTCGGAGCATTTGCCAGCGGGCAAGAGACCCAGTACTTC. Translated: CASSFGAFASGQETQYF.

This chain links TRBV30 with TRBJ1-1, with D unresolved. The ends were cut back, 0 bases at V and 6 bases at J, with 8 bases in the middle. Germline CDR1 reads GTSNPN; CDR2 reads SVGIG (reference sequence). CDR3 length: 12 amino acids. Here the CDR3 DNA reads TGTGCCTGGAGTGTACTTATGTCTGAAGCTTTCTTT. Protein: CAWSVLMSEAFF. Full variable domain (remainder filled in from reference TRBV30 and TRBJ1-1): SQTIHQWPATLVQPVGSPLSLECTVEGTSNPNLYWYRQAAGRGLQLLFYSVGIGQISSEVPQNLSASRPQDRQFILSSKKLLLSDSGFYLCAWSVLMSEAFFGQGTRLTVV.

This clonotype has ten or more counts. The chain is built from TRBV4-2 and TRBJ2-1; 7 bases align to TRBD1. From germline, CDR1 is LGHNA and CDR2 YNFKEQ. This CDR3 comprises 14 residues. V was clipped by 5 bases and J by 3 bases; unmatched bases: 4. The CDR3 DNA reads as TGTGCCAGCAGCGTCAGGACAGGCTACAATGAGCAGTTCTTC. Translation: CASSVRTGYNEQFF.

Ten or more counts support this clonotype. V usage is TRBV7-2 and J usage is TRBJ2-3; 10 nucleotides align to TRBD2. With 4 bases clipped from V and 4 bases from J, the junction kept 5 bases outside the gene matches. The CDR3 covers 15 residues. Germline lookup yields CDR1 SGHTA and CDR2 FQGNSA. The CDR3 DNA is TGTGCCAGCAGCTCGACTCTAGCGGGGGCAGATACGCAGTATTTT. Translated, it gives CASSSTLAGADTQYF. Based on the CDR3 plus reference TRBV7-2 and TRBJ2-3, the full variable domain is GAGVSQSPSNKVTEKGKDVELRCDPISGHTALYWYRQSLGQGLEFLIYFQGNSAPDKSGLPSDRFSAERTGGSVSTLTIQRTQQEDSAVYLCASSSTLAGADTQYFGPGTRLTVL.

Many counts were recorded for this clonotype. One end of the junction does not line up with germline, which may come from a read error. CDR3 DNA sequence: TGTGCCAGCAGCTTAAGAATGACGAGAGACTACGGCTACACCTTC. Translated: CASSLRMTRDYGYTF. J is TRBJ1-2 and V is TRBV7-2; D remains ambiguous. Germline CDR1 SGHTA, CDR2 FQGNSA. The CDR3 loop spans 15 amino acids.